The clone carrying this TCR beta chain appeared many times. Its antigen is not identified. This sample stems from a study of T-cell reconstitution after alpha-beta-depleted transplantation in children. Study findings and constraints: T-cell counts and diversity at one year post-transplant came mainly from newly produced T cells.

V was trimmed by 0 bases and J by 6 bases, leaving 7 bases between them. CDR1 is SGHKS, CDR2 YYEKEE, per germline (reference sequence). The CDR3 runs 13 residues. Preparation of the TCRbeta library was carried out with unique molecular identifiers. Via MiXCR, TCRdb re-called the PCR reads, giving one row per CDR3 protein. The sample gives 600,000 to 800,000 distinct CDR3 sequences, around 13% of which show up once; around 0.79% is in the top ten. The TCR was taken from a girl aged 2-10 years with congenital amegakaryocytic thrombocytopenia, due to receive a stem cell transplant. The input for sequencing was PBMCs, taken before TCRalphabeta/CD19-depleted stem cell transplant. The chain couples TRBV5-5 to TRBJ2-1; no definite D call. CDR3 region: CASSLVPRNEQFF. CDR3 sequence (DNA): TGTGCCAGCAGCTTGGTACCTCGCAATGAGCAGTTCTTC.